This paragraph covers one TCR beta chain sequence. The CDR3 runs 18 residues. The V gene end was trimmed by 0 bases and the J gene end by 4 bases; junction bases not matched to a gene: 9. Germline CDR1 LGHNA, CDR2 YNFKEQ. Residents of approximately 25 US areas, aged about 18 to 95 years, made up the participants. Cohorts were based on clinical histories the participants reported. Among Cohort 3 donors, those recovered had two negative PCRs, clearance, or symptom resolution. The data originate from a study of blood T cell repertoires in COVID-19. About the study: Spain, Italy and the United States supplied samples that represented acute and convalescent COVID-19.

Assay used: immunoSEQ multiplex PCR; TCRdb lists only in-frame clones, some missing. Of under 350,000 clones listed, around 90% are singletons. The sequencing sample was made of PBMCs or T cells enriched from blood (not recorded which). This chain uses TRBV4-2 with TRBJ1-2; 12 nucleotides line up with TRBD1. The receptor was isolated from a man in his fifties or sixties who had recovered from COVID-19. This CDR3 is CASSQDGSGTGGTYGYTF. The CDR3 DNA is TGTGCCAGCAGCCAAGATGGATCCGGGACAGGGGGCACCTATGGCTACACCTTC.